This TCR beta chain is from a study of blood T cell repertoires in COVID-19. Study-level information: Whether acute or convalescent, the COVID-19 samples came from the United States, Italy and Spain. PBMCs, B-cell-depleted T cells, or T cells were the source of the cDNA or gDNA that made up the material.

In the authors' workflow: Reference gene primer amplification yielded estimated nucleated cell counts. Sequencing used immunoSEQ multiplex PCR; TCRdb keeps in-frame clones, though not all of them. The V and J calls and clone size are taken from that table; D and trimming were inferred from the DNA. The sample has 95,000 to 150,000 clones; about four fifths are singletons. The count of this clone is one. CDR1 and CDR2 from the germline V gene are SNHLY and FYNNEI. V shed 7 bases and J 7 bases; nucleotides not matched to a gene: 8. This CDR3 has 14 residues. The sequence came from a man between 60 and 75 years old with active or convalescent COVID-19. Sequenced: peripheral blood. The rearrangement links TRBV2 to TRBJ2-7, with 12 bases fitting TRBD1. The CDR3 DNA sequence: TGTGCCAGCAATCCGGGACAGGGGGCCAGGGAGCAGTACTTC. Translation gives CASNPGQGAREQYF.